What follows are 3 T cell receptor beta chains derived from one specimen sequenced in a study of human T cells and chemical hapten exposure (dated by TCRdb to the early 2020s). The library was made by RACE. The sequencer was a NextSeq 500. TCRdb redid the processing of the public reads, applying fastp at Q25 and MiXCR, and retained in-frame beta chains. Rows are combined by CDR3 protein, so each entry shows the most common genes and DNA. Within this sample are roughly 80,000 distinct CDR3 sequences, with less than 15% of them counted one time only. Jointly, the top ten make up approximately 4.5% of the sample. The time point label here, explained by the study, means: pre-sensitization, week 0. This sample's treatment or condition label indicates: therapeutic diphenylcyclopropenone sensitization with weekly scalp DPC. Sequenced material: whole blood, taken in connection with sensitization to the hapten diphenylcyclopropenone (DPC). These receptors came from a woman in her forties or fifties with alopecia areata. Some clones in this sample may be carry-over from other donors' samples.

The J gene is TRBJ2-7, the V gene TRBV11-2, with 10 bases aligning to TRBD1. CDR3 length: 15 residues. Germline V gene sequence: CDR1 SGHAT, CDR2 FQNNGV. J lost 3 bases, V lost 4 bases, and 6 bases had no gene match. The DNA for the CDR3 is TGTGCCAGCAGCTCAGGACAGGGGGTGTTCTACGAGCAGTACTTC. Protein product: CASSSGQGVFYEQYF.

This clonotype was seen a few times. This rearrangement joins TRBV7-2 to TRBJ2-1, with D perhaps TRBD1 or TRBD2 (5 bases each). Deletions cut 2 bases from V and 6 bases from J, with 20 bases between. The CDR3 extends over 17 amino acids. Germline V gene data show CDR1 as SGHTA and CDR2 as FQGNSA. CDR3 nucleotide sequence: TGTGCCAGCAGCTTATTGGGCCCAGGATCGGGGCTCAATGAGCAGTTCTTC. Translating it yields CASSLLGPGSGLNEQFF.

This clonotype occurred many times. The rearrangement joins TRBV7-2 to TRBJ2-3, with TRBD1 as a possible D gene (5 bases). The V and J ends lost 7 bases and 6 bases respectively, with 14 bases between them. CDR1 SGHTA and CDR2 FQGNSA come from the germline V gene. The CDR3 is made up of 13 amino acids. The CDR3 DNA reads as TGTGCCAGCACCGAATTTGGGGCCGATACGCAGTATTTT. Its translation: CASTEFGADTQYF.